This T cell receptor (beta chain) appears in the sequencing data of a study of blood T cell repertoires in COVID-19. This CDR3 has 13 amino acids. Trimming cost V 7 bases and J 8 bases; bases outside gene matches: 2. The germline CDR1 and CDR2 sequences are MGHDK and SYGVNS. Clones were sequenced by immunoSEQ multiplex PCR, and TCRdb holds only the in-frame ones, with some missing. The sample shows about 28,000 clones, approximately 84% of them seen only once. The J gene is TRBJ2-1, the V gene TRBV25-1, with 13 bases identical to TRBD2. The source of this sequence is a man aged 70-80 years with active COVID-19. The sequencing input was peripheral blood. CDR3 coding DNA: TGTGCCAGCACACTAGCGGGGGGGGATGAGCAGTTCTTC. This translates into CASTLAGGDEQFF.